The 18 T cell receptor beta chains in this list originate from one sample, sequenced in a study of blood T cell repertoires in COVID-19. Using immunoSEQ multiplex PCR, the repertoire was profiled, and TCRdb retains in-frame clones only, with some absent. Among some 260,000 clones, about 88% were seen once, and the ten largest hold 2.1%. The specimen sequenced was peripheral blood. These receptor sequences come from a woman in her 40s who had recovered from COVID-19.

This chain uses TRBV28 with TRBJ2-2, with 9 bases matching TRBD1. V dropped 3 bases and J dropped 1; count of bases not matched to a gene: 3. Germline CDR1 reads MDHEN; CDR2 reads SYDVKM. The CDR3 is 16 residues long. This CDR3 is CASSLTGGMNTGELFF. In DNA, the CDR3 is TGTGCCAGCAGTTTGACAGGGGGAATGAACACCGGGGAGCTGTTTTTT.

This chain connects TRBV6-6 to TRBJ2-7, with TRBD2 identical over 8 bases. The germline V gene has CDR1 MNHNY and CDR2 SVGAGI (reference sequence). This CDR3 spans 14 amino acids. V shed 7 bases, J shed 0 bases, and the junction held 5 bases outside the gene matches. This CDR3 is CASMLAGSSYEQYF. CDR3 nucleotides: TGTGCCAGCATGTTAGCGGGGAGCTCCTACGAGCAGTACTTC.

This chain connects TRBV7-8 to TRBJ2-7, with TRBD1 identical over 8 bases. The CDR3 runs 15 residues. Germline V gene data show CDR1 as SGHVS and CDR2 as FQNEAQ. V lost 5 bases to trimming and J lost 2 bases; unmatched junction nucleotides: 8. The CDR3 region is CASSRTGTGTYEQYF. CDR3 sequence (DNA): TGTGCCAGCAGCAGAACCGGGACAGGAACCTACGAGCAGTACTTC.

CDR3 sequence reads: CAGGQTRNSPLHF. The CDR3, as DNA: TGTGCCGGGGGACAGACCAGAAATTCACCCCTCCACTTT. The V and J genes are TRBV30 and TRBJ1-6; 7 nucleotides agree with TRBD1. J was trimmed by 7 bases and V by 8 bases; bases with no gene match: 8. Germline loops: CDR1 GTSNPN, CDR2 SVGIG (reference sequence). The CDR3 is 13 residues long.

V is TRBV14 and J is TRBJ2-7; 7 bases map to TRBD1. The CDR3 is 15 amino acids. V lost 4 bases and J lost 7; bases outside the gene matches: 13. CDR1 and CDR2 from the germline V gene are SGHDN and FVKESK. DNA for the CDR3: TGTGCCAGCAGCCGGGGAAGTACAGGGGCGCGTGAGCAGTACTTC. This codes for CASSRGSTGAREQYF.

This clone showed up just once. CDR3: CASSQELAGAEQFF. The CDR3 region has the DNA TGCGCCAGCAGCCAAGAGTTAGCGGGAGCTGAGCAGTTCTTC. V gene TRBV4-3 combines with J gene TRBJ2-1; 9 bases agree with TRBD2. There are 14 residues in the CDR3. CDR1 is LGHNA and CDR2 is YSLEER in the germline V gene. The J segment lost 9 bases and the V segment lost 0 bases, leaving 3 bases of the junction unmatched.

The chain's CDR3 is CASSSRRGTGDNEQFF. DNA of the CDR3: TGTGCCAGCAGCTCCCGGCGGGGGACAGGAGACAATGAGCAGTTCTTC. The rearrangement uses TRBV7-2 and TRBJ2-1, with a weak D call TRBD1 (8 bases). The length of the CDR3 is 16 residues. V lost 4 bases and J 5 bases, leaving 18 bases between the germline ends. Germline CDR1 SGHTA, CDR2 FQGNSA.

V is TRBV4-3 and J is TRBJ2-1; possibly TRBD2 for D (5 bases). Trimming removed 3 bases at V and 0 bases at J, with 9 bases between. Germline-derived CDR1 and CDR2 are LGHNA and YSLEER. This CDR3 is 15 amino acids long. CDR3 nucleotides: TGCGCCAGCAGCCAGGAGGTAACCTCCTACAATGAGCAGTTCTTC. Amino acids: CASSQEVTSYNEQFF.

The CDR3 nucleotides read TGTGCCAGCAGTGAACCCGGACAGCCTAGCACAGATACGCAGTATTTT. It translates to CASSEPGQPSTDTQYF. This chain connects TRBV6-1 to TRBJ2-3; weak D call: TRBD1 (6 bases). The V gene lost 2 bases and the J gene lost 0 bases, with 12 bases spanning the gap. The CDR3 covers 16 residues. Germline assignment: CDR1 MNHNS and CDR2 SASEGT.

This clone occurred a few times. The rearrangement joins TRBV7-8 to TRBJ2-7, with D possibly matching TRBD1 (6 bases). Germline CDR1 and CDR2: SGHVS and FQNEAQ. The length of the CDR3 is 16 residues. The V end was cut by 5 bases, the J end by 0 bases, with 17 bases between. CDR3 nucleotides: TGTGCCAGCAGCCCCTTTGGGGGCCGAAGCTCCTACGAGCAGTACTTC. Amino acids: CASSPFGGRSSYEQYF. Full variable domain (remainder filled in from reference TRBV7-8 and TRBJ2-7): GAGVSQSPRYKVAKRGQDVALRCDPISGHVSLFWYQQALGQGPEFLTYFQNEAQLDKSGLPSDRFFAERPEGSVSTLKIQRTQQEDSAVYLCASSPFGGRSSYEQYFGPGTRLTVT.

This clone was seen repeatedly, ten times or more. This chain's CDR3 is CASSSRHRYEQYF. CDR3 DNA: TGTGCCAGTAGTAGTAGACATCGCTACGAGCAGTACTTC. The chain uses TRBV19 and TRBJ2-7; D gene unclear. Trimming left V 4 bases short and J 3 bases short, with 10 bases between. Germline lookup yields CDR1 LNHDA and CDR2 SQIVND (reference sequence). The CDR3 consists of 13 residues.

The chain carries TRBV5-6 and TRBJ1-2; tentatively, D is TRBD1 (6 bases). V was cut by 2 bases and J by 4 bases, with 12 bases left in between. Germline CDR1 SGHDT, CDR2 YYEEEE. The CDR3 totals 14 residues. The CDR3 DNA follows: TGTGCCAGCAGCTTCAGGGGAAGAGGCTATGGCTACACCTTC. This sequence encodes CASSFRGRGYGYTF.

The gene calls are TRBV29-1 and TRBJ2-1; D perhaps matches TRBD1 (6 bases). This CDR3 is 12 amino acids long. Germline V gene lookup returns CDR1 SQVTM and CDR2 ANQGSEA. V was trimmed by 6 bases and J by 7 bases, leaving 13 bases between them. Here the CDR3 DNA reads TGCAGCGTCCTCCCCGGGACAAATGAGCAGTTCTTC. Its translation is CSVLPGTNEQFF.

The J gene is TRBJ2-3, the V gene TRBV5-1, with 15 nucleotides matching TRBD2. The CDR3 totals 15 residues. From germline, CDR1 is SGHRS and CDR2 YFSETQ. V dropped 4 bases and J dropped 4; count of bases not matched to a gene: 1. The CDR3 protein is CASSRTSGRADTQYF. As DNA, the CDR3 is TGCGCCAGCAGCCGGACTAGCGGGAGGGCAGATACGCAGTATTTT.

This sequence joins TRBV9 and TRBJ1-4, with D possibly being TRBD1 (6 bases). This CDR3 comprises 15 residues. Per germline, CDR1 SGDLS and CDR2 YYNGEE. V was trimmed by 4 bases and J by 7 bases, leaving 17 bases between them. CDR3 region: CASSPGGQGSEKLFF. CDR3 bases: TGTGCCAGCAGCCCGGGGGGGCAGGGGAGTGAAAAACTGTTTTTT.

The V and J genes are TRBV6-1 and TRBJ1-2, with D perhaps TRBD1 (6 bases). Germline V gives CDR1 MNHNS, CDR2 SASEGT. V shed 2 bases and J shed 1 base, with 11 bases lying between them. This CDR3 has 15 amino acids. The DNA for the CDR3 is TGTGCCAGCAGTGAACCGGGACACCTTAACTATGGCTACACCTTC. This codes for CASSEPGHLNYGYTF.

This clone was seen more than once but under ten times. This chain joins TRBV29-1 and TRBJ1-1; the match to TRBD1 covers 11 bases. CDR1 SQVTM and CDR2 ANQGSEA come from the germline V gene. J was trimmed by 5 bases and V by 4 bases; bases with no gene match: 3. The CDR3 runs 13 residues. The CDR3 region has the DNA TGCAGCGTTGGGACAGGGGGCTGGACTGAAGCTTTCTTT. This sequence encodes CSVGTGGWTEAFF.

V usage is TRBV28 and J usage is TRBJ1-5, with 10 bases lining up with TRBD1. The junction had 8 bases not matched to a gene; V was cut back by 5 bases and J by 7 bases. Looked up from germline, CDR1 is MDHEN and CDR2 is SYDVKM. The CDR3 has 15 residues. The CDR3 spells CASSAGTGDVQPQHF. CDR3 DNA sequence: TGTGCCAGCAGTGCCGGGACAGGGGACGTCCAGCCCCAGCATTTT.